These T cell receptor beta chains were read from a single sample in a study of technical replicates of blood from several donors. Clones were sequenced by immunoSEQ multiplex PCR, and TCRdb holds only the in-frame ones, with some missing. Of fewer than 100,000 clones listed, 90% to 97% are singletons. Material: T cells isolated from PBMCs. The source of these receptors is a human donor in good health. Each CDR3 is given with its conserved first and last residue. A D gene is named only where the DNA matches it firmly. For some rows the clone size is stated as once, few or many, or as a class when expanded; others skip it.

abundance	j_gene	len	v_gene	d_gene	CDR3aa	CDR3nt
-	TRBJ1-1	13	TRBV19	TRBD1	CASRSTGGKGAFF	TGTGCCAGTAGATCGACAGGGGGTAAGGGAGCTTTCTTT
-	TRBJ2-2	14	TRBV11-2	TRBD1	CASSSGTASRGLFF	TGTGCCAGCAGCTCCGGGACAGCCTCGAGGGGGCTGTTTTTT
once	TRBJ2-5	14	TRBV2	-	CASSVRDTQETQYF	TGTGCCAGCAGTGTTCGGGACACACAAGAGACCCAGTACTTC
-	TRBJ1-4	16	TRBV28	-	CASLGVKGGGYEKLFF	TGTGCCAGCTTAGGGGTAAAGGGGGGGGGCTATGAAAAACTGTTTTTT
-	TRBJ1-2	12	TRBV11-3	-	CASSAREYGYTF	TGTGCCAGCAGCGCGAGGGAGTATGGCTACACCTTC
few	TRBJ1-5	13	TRBV10-3	-	CAISERGNQPQHF	TGTGCCATCAGTGAAAGGGGGAATCAGCCCCAGCATTTT
-	TRBJ1-4	15	TRBV5-1	-	CASSLGGKINEKLFF	TGCGCCAGCAGCTTGGGCGGGAAGATTAACGAAAAACTGTTTTTT
-	TRBJ1-4	14	TRBV7-6	-	CASSSPHEPSKLFF	TGTGCCAGCAGCTCCCCCCACGAGCCGTCAAAACTGTTTTTT
-	TRBJ2-1	14	TRBV11-2	-	CASSLGAGYNEQFF	TGTGCCAGCAGCTTAGGGGCTGGCTACAATGAGCAGTTCTTC
-	TRBJ2-7	15	TRBV28	-	CASRINNGLLYEQYF	TGTGCCAGCAGAATAAACAATGGACTACTCTACGAGCAGTACTTC
few	TRBJ1-1	13	TRBV27	-	CASSPQANTEAFF	TGTGCCAGCAGTCCCCAGGCGAACACTGAAGCTTTCTTT
-	TRBJ2-7	15	TRBV30	-	CAWSPTGGPTYEQYF	TGTGCCTGGAGTCCCACGGGGGGCCCCACCTACGAGCAGTACTTC
-	TRBJ1-2	17	TRBV7-9	-	CASRPSTGGPNYYGYTF	TGTGCCAGCAGACCCAGCACGGGGGGACCTAACTACTATGGCTACACCTTC
-	TRBJ2-5	13	TRBV6-5	-	CASSPYTQETQYF	TGTGCCAGCAGTCCATACACCCAAGAGACCCAGTACTTC
-	TRBJ2-2	13	TRBV4-2	-	CASSRPRTGELFF	TGTGCCAGCAGCCGCCCGAGAACTGGGGAGCTGTTTTTT
-	TRBJ1-2	16	TRBV28	TRBD1	CASSLLGTGVSNGYTF	TGTGCCAGCAGTTTGCTTGGGACAGGGGTTTCTAATGGCTACACCTTC
-	TRBJ2-5	12	TRBV6-5	-	CASSRGGETQYF	TGTGCCAGCAGTAGGGGGGGGGAGACCCAGTACTTC
-	TRBJ2-7	19	TRBV11-2	TRBD2	CASSGPGGTTIVGHYEQYF	TGTGCCAGCAGCGGACCGGGAGGGACAACAATTGTGGGGCACTACGAGCAGTACTTC
-	TRBJ2-5	13	TRBV18	-	CASSPDTQETQYF	TGTGCCAGCTCACCCGACACCCAAGAGACCCAGTACTTC
-	TRBJ2-1	16	TRBV18	TRBD1	CASSPLGTGVNNEQFF	TGTGCCAGCTCACCCCTCGGGACAGGGGTAAACAATGAGCAGTTCTTC
once	TRBJ2-5	15	TRBV6-1	-	CASKSGGVIQETQYF	TGTGCCAGCAAGAGCGGCGGGGTGATACAAGAGACCCAGTACTTC
-	TRBJ2-6	16	TRBV4-1	-	CASSQVLSSGANVLTF	TGCGCCAGCAGCCAAGTCCTGAGCTCTGGGGCCAACGTCCTGACTTTC
-	TRBJ2-7	15	TRBV6-1	TRBD2	CASSVTSGRTYEQYF	TGTGCCAGCAGTGTCACTAGCGGGAGGACCTACGAGCAGTACTTC
-	TRBJ1-2	14	TRBV11-2	-	CASSLGPRGYGYTF	TGTGCCAGCAGCTTAGGGCCCAGGGGCTATGGCTACACCTTC
-	TRBJ1-2	16	TRBV19	-	CASSTLPRTANYGYTF	TGTGCCAGTAGTACCCTCCCTCGGACAGCTAACTATGGCTACACCTTC
-	TRBJ2-1	15	TRBV28	-	CASSLFAGRVQEQFF	TGTGCCAGCAGTTTATTCGCGGGACGTGTACAGGAGCAGTTCTTC
-	TRBJ1-2	10	TRBV30	-	CAWSKLAQTF	TGTGCCTGGAGTAAACTCGCTCAAACCTTC
-	TRBJ2-5	16	TRBV6-1	-	CASSEAPPQGRETQYF	TGTGCCAGCAGTGAAGCGCCCCCTCAGGGCCGAGAGACCCAGTACTTC
-	TRBJ2-7	15	TRBV19	-	CASSISAGRVYEQYF	TGTGCCAGTAGTATATCGGCGGGAAGAGTCTACGAGCAGTACTTC
-	TRBJ1-1	16	TRBV7-9	-	CASSLDLVTPNTEAFF	TGTGCCAGCAGCTTAGATTTGGTCACTCCGAACACTGAAGCTTTCTTT
-	TRBJ2-5	17	TRBV1	-	CTSSPLPPGKGEETQYF	TGCACCAGCAGCCCGCTCCCACCGGGGAAGGGGGAGGAGACCCAGTACTTC
-	TRBJ1-2	16	TRBV6-5	-	CASSSTPITGPWGYTF	TGTGCCAGCAGTTCAACTCCGATTACAGGCCCCTGGGGCTACACCTTC
-	TRBJ2-5	15	TRBV5-1	-	CASSLAAGLQETQYF	TGCGCCAGCAGCTTGGCCGCAGGTTTACAAGAGACCCAGTACTTC
-	TRBJ2-7	16	TRBV13	TRBD2	CASSYGLAGETYEQYF	TGTGCCAGCAGCTACGGACTAGCGGGGGAGACCTACGAGCAGTACTTC
-	TRBJ1-5	17	TRBV28	TRBD1	CASSSGTGGLGNQPQHF	TGTGCCAGCAGTTCTGGGACAGGGGGCCTAGGCAATCAGCCCCAGCATTTT
-	TRBJ1-5	15	TRBV27	TRBD1	CASSRDRAKYQPQHF	TGTGCCAGCAGTCGGGACAGGGCGAAGTATCAGCCCCAGCATTTT
-	TRBJ1-2	15	TRBV14	-	CASSQGLGVGYGYTF	TGTGCCAGCAGCCAAGGCCTCGGGGTGGGGTATGGCTACACCTTC
-	TRBJ2-7	15	TRBV2	TRBD2	CASKTRTSGEYEQYF	TGTGCCAGCAAGACACGGACTAGCGGAGAGTACGAGCAGTACTTC
-	TRBJ2-3	15	TRBV5-1	-	CASSATPSDTDTQYF	TGCGCCAGCAGCGCCACGCCTAGCGACACAGATACGCAGTATTTT
-	TRBJ1-2	14	TRBV5-8	TRBD1	CASSPQGDNYGYTF	TGTGCCAGCAGCCCCCAGGGGGATAACTATGGCTACACCTTC
-	TRBJ2-3	20	TRBV13	TRBD2	CASSSTLLAGGRHERGTQYF	TGTGCCAGCAGCTCAACTTTACTAGCGGGAGGGCGCCATGAACGGGGTACGCAGTATTTT